This TCR beta chain was recorded in a study of cytomegalovirus exposure and HLA in healthy donors. About the study: Of a few hundred genotyped donors, around 76% clustered with self-reported Caucasian donors. General study findings and limits: In a later analysis, TCR beta V- and J-gene trimming showed a link to a missense DCLRE1C variant. TCR beta sequences numbering more than 15,000 were associated with HLA alleles at 0.05 false discovery rate in a later analysis. Indistinguishability led to the exclusion of some V segments, TRBV6-2 and TRBV6-3 included.

For this clone: The antigen remains unidentified.

Looked up from germline, CDR1 is SGHAT and CDR2 is FQNNGV. The CDR3 is made up of 18 amino acids. In the PCR, 60 Vbeta and 13 Jbeta primers were used. The repertoire was sequenced with immunoSEQ multiplex PCR; TCRdb's copy has only in-frame clones and lacks some. The sample has around 130,000 clones, about 81% seen once; the top ten hold under 6%. Sequenced: PBMCs. This chain joins TRBV11-2 and TRBJ2-5; weak D call: TRBD2 (6 bases). The J call may be mistaken, given a closer DNA end match to TRBJ2-7. The receptor's source is a woman in her forties in good health and CMV-seropositive. The CDR3 spells CASSPGRGGTGLSYEQYF. CDR3 nucleotides: TGTGCCAGCAGCCCGGGTAGGGGCGGGACCGGCTTATCCTACGAGCAGTACTTC.